These T cell receptor beta chains were read from a single sample in a study of T cell responses to AZD1222 COVID-19 vaccine. The repertoire was sequenced with immunoSEQ multiplex PCR; TCRdb's copy has only in-frame clones and lacks some. The sample consists of 120,000 or so clones, roughly 90% of them appearing once. The specimen was peripheral blood, collected on day 0 of AZD1222 vaccination. These TCRs come from an adult in good health. The CDR3 runs from the conserved cysteine through the conserved F or W. A D gene is named only where the DNA matches it firmly. Clone size is not always given. Where it is, it says once, few, many or a class for expanded clones.

V: TRBV28
J: TRBJ1-5
length: 12
size: once
D: -
DNA: TGTGCCAGCAGGGTCCCCAATCAGCCCCAGCATTTT
CDR3: CASRVPNQPQHF

V: TRBV12-3/TRBV12-4
J: TRBJ2-1
length: 11
size: -
D: -
DNA: TGTGCCAGCACCTCCGGGGTGGGGCAGTTCTTC
CDR3: CASTSGVGQFF

V: TRBV6-1
J: TRBJ2-4
length: 18
size: -
D: -
DNA: TGTGCCAGCAGTGTCTGGGGACTCTCCATTTTAGCCAAAAACATTCAGTACTTC
CDR3: CASSVWGLSILAKNIQYF

V: TRBV29-1
J: TRBJ2-1
length: 16
size: -
D: TRBD2
DNA: TGCAGCGTTGAATTCGGGGGGGCGGCGAACTACAATGAGCAGTTCTTC
CDR3: CSVEFGGAANYNEQFF

V: TRBV5-1
J: TRBJ2-1
length: 17
size: -
D: TRBD2
DNA: TGCGCCAGCAGCAGGCTAGCGGGACCTACCGGACCCAATGAGCAGTTCTTC
CDR3: CASSRLAGPTGPNEQFF

V: TRBV5-3
J: TRBJ2-2
length: 17
size: -
D: TRBD2
DNA: TGTGCCAGAAGCTTAAGGACTAGCGGGACAACCACCGGGGAGCTGTTTTTT
CDR3: CARSLRTSGTTTGELFF

V: TRBV11-2
J: TRBJ1-1
length: 15
size: few
D: -
DNA: TGTGCCAGCAGCTTTGAAGGGTTGGCGAACACTGAAGCTTTCTTT
CDR3: CASSFEGLANTEAFF

V: TRBV5-1
J: TRBJ2-1
length: 14
size: -
D: -
DNA: TGCGCCAGCAGCCCAGGACAGCCAAACAATGAGCAGTTCTTC
CDR3: CASSPGQPNNEQFF

V: TRBV6-1
J: TRBJ2-3
length: 12
size: -
D: -
DNA: TGTGCCAGCAGTGAATCTTACGATACGCAGTATTTT
CDR3: CASSESYDTQYF

V: TRBV15
J: TRBJ1-4
length: 18
size: -
D: -
DNA: TGTGCCACCAGCAGAGCCAAACGTTTAGAAGCAACTAATGAAAAACTGTTTTTT
CDR3: CATSRAKRLEATNEKLFF

V: TRBV9
J: TRBJ2-7
length: 16
size: once
D: -
DNA: TGTGCCAGCAGCCCGGGCGGACGCCAAAGCTCCTACGAGCAGTACTTC
CDR3: CASSPGGRQSSYEQYF

V: TRBV29-1
J: TRBJ2-7
length: 12
size: -
D: -
DNA: TGCAGCGTTGGAAAGGAATCCTACGAGCAGTACTTC
CDR3: CSVGKESYEQYF

V: TRBV3-1/TRBV3-2
J: TRBJ2-7
length: 14
size: -
D: -
DNA: TGTGCCAGCAGCCCGGGCAGAATTTCCTACGAGCAGTACTTC
CDR3: CASSPGRISYEQYF

V: TRBV30
J: TRBJ1-2
length: 14
size: -
D: -
DNA: TGTGCCTGGAGTGTATTAGGGGGAACCTATGGCTACACCTTC
CDR3: CAWSVLGGTYGYTF

V: TRBV7-9
J: TRBJ2-1
length: 11
size: -
D: -
DNA: TGTGCCAGCAGCCCGTTCAATGAGCAGTTCTTC
CDR3: CASSPFNEQFF

V: TRBV6-6
J: TRBJ1-5
length: 16
size: -
D: -
DNA: TGTGCCAGCAGCACAAACACAGGGTCCCCCAATCAGCCCCAGCATTTT
CDR3: CASSTNTGSPNQPQHF

V: TRBV24-1
J: TRBJ2-1
length: 16
size: -
D: -
DNA: TGTGCCACCAGTGCTAGGGCCGCCGTAGGGTACGATGAGCAGTTCTTC
CDR3: CATSARAAVGYDEQFF

V: TRBV30
J: TRBJ1-1
length: 12
size: once
D: -
DNA: TGTGCCTGGAGTTCCACGAACACTGAAGCTTTCTTT
CDR3: CAWSSTNTEAFF

V: TRBV11-3
J: TRBJ2-3
length: 15
size: -
D: -
DNA: TGTGCCAGCAGCCCTAGGGTGGGGGCCGCGGATACGCAGTATTTT
CDR3: CASSPRVGAADTQYF

V: TRBV7-3
J: TRBJ2-1
length: 13
size: -
D: -
DNA: TGTGCCAGCAGCGCACCGGGGTCAAATGAGCAGTTCTTC
CDR3: CASSAPGSNEQFF

V: TRBV27
J: TRBJ1-4
length: 13
size: -
D: -
DNA: TGTGCCAGCAGTTTCTATGATTCTGGAAAACTGTTTTTT
CDR3: CASSFYDSGKLFF

V: TRBV18
J: TRBJ1-1
length: 15
size: -
D: -
DNA: TGTGCCAGCTCACCGTATGGCCCGGGAAACACTGAAGCTTTCTTT
CDR3: CASSPYGPGNTEAFF

V: TRBV6-5
J: TRBJ2-1
length: 14
size: few
D: -
DNA: TGTGCCAGCAGTTACGTAGGGGGTAGGGGTGAGCAGTTCTTC
CDR3: CASSYVGGRGEQFF

V: TRBV9
J: TRBJ2-7
length: 16
size: once
D: -
DNA: TGTGCCAGCAGCGTGGTGGGGACGGTGGACAGCTACGAGCAGTACTTC
CDR3: CASSVVGTVDSYEQYF

V: TRBV9
J: TRBJ2-5
length: 14
size: -
D: TRBD1
DNA: TGTGCCAGCAGCGTAGCAAGACAGGGTAGTACCCAGTACTTC
CDR3: CASSVARQGSTQYF

V: TRBV29-1
J: TRBJ1-3
length: 15
size: -
D: -
DNA: TGCAGCGTGGGCCTGGGGGCATCGTCTGGAAACACCATATATTTT
CDR3: CSVGLGASSGNTIYF

V: TRBV18
J: TRBJ2-3
length: 13
size: -
D: -
DNA: TGTGCCAGCTCACCCCGGGTGGGAGATACGCAGTATTTT
CDR3: CASSPRVGDTQYF

V: TRBV3-1/TRBV3-2
J: TRBJ2-1
length: 14
size: -
D: -
DNA: TGTGCCAGCAGCCCGCGCCCCTTCGGCAATGAGCAGTTCTTC
CDR3: CASSPRPFGNEQFF

V: TRBV24-1
J: TRBJ2-3
length: 17
size: -
D: -
DNA: TGTGCCACCAGTGACCTGCCGGGTAGCGGACCACCAGATACGCAGTATTTT
CDR3: CATSDLPGSGPPDTQYF

V: TRBV11-2
J: TRBJ2-5
length: 14
size: -
D: -
DNA: TGTGCCAGCAGCTCCCTCGGTCTAGCTGGGACCCAGTACTTC
CDR3: CASSSLGLAGTQYF

V: TRBV14
J: TRBJ1-6
length: 14
size: -
D: -
DNA: TGTGCCAGCAGCCGGGACTGGTCCAATTCACCCCTCCACTTT
CDR3: CASSRDWSNSPLHF

V: TRBV18
J: TRBJ1-1
length: 15
size: -
D: TRBD1
DNA: TGTGCCAGCTCACCACGAGGACAGGGCGGGGCTGAAGCTTTCTTT
CDR3: CASSPRGQGGAEAFF

V: TRBV5-8
J: TRBJ2-5
length: 15
size: once
D: TRBD1
DNA: TGTGCCAGCAGCACCGGGACAGGGGGCCGAGAGACCCAGTACTTC
CDR3: CASSTGTGGRETQYF

V: TRBV24-1
J: TRBJ2-3
length: 18
size: -
D: TRBD1
DNA: TGTGCCACCAGTGACCCACCCAGCGACAGGGACGGCACAGATACGCAGTATTTT
CDR3: CATSDPPSDRDGTDTQYF

V: TRBV5-1
J: TRBJ1-1
length: 14
size: -
D: -
DNA: TGCGCCAGCAGCCCGGACAGACTTAACACTGAAGCTTTCTTT
CDR3: CASSPDRLNTEAFF

V: TRBV6-1
J: TRBJ2-2
length: 18
size: -
D: TRBD1
DNA: TGTGCCAGCAGTGAAATGGTGGACAGGGTCAGGAACACCGGGGAGCTGTTTTTT
CDR3: CASSEMVDRVRNTGELFF

V: TRBV3-1/TRBV3-2
J: TRBJ2-7
length: 16
size: -
D: TRBD1
DNA: TGTGCCAGCAGCCAAGATTCCGGACAGGGATACTACGAGCAGTACTTC
CDR3: CASSQDSGQGYYEQYF

V: TRBV5-1
J: TRBJ2-7
length: 16
size: few
D: TRBD1
DNA: TGCGCCAGCAGCGTCTCCGGGACAGCCGTTCTCTACGAGCAGTACTTC
CDR3: CASSVSGTAVLYEQYF

V: TRBV28
J: TRBJ2-5
length: 15
size: -
D: TRBD2
DNA: TGTGCCAGCACCCCCCTGGGGAGGGGTGAGGAGACCCAGTACTTC
CDR3: CASTPLGRGEETQYF

V: TRBV6-5
J: TRBJ2-5
length: 15
size: -
D: TRBD2
DNA: TGTGCCAGCAGTTACTCGTTAGCGGGTGCGGGGACCCAGTACTTC
CDR3: CASSYSLAGAGTQYF

V: TRBV7-9
J: TRBJ1-1
length: 15
size: -
D: -
DNA: TGTGCCAGCAGCTTAGCGTCAGGGGATCGAACTGAAGCTTTCTTT
CDR3: CASSLASGDRTEAFF

V: TRBV6-5
J: TRBJ2-7
length: 14
size: -
D: -
DNA: TGTGCCAGCAGTTTCAGCCTTTCCTCCTACGAGCAGTACTTC
CDR3: CASSFSLSSYEQYF

V: TRBV5-1
J: TRBJ1-5
length: 15
size: -
D: TRBD1
DNA: TGCGCCAGCAGCTCGGGACAGGGGGGCAATCAGCCCCAGCATTTT
CDR3: CASSSGQGGNQPQHF

V: TRBV28
J: TRBJ1-2
length: 12
size: -
D: -
DNA: TGTGCCAGCAGTTTAGATAGGTACGGCTACACCTTC
CDR3: CASSLDRYGYTF

V: TRBV3-1/TRBV3-2
J: TRBJ1-6
length: 17
size: -
D: -
DNA: TGTGCCAGCAGCCAAGATCCCCGACAGGATCCTCGGTCACCCCTCCACTTT
CDR3: CASSQDPRQDPRSPLHF

V: TRBV13
J: TRBJ2-7
length: 13
size: -
D: -
DNA: TGTGCCAGCAGCTTAGGCAGCTCCTACGAGCAGTACTTC
CDR3: CASSLGSSYEQYF

V: TRBV28
J: TRBJ2-1
length: 13
size: -
D: -
DNA: TGTGCCAGCAGTTGGGTAAGCTACAATGAGCAGTTCTTC
CDR3: CASSWVSYNEQFF

V: TRBV19
J: TRBJ2-1
length: 17
size: once
D: -
DNA: TGTGCCAGTAGTCCATTGGGACTTCCGAGCTCCTACAATGAGCAGTTCTTC
CDR3: CASSPLGLPSSYNEQFF

V: TRBV29-1
J: TRBJ2-3
length: 16
size: -
D: TRBD2
DNA: TGCAGCGGCAGCGGGGGTCGGCTTTCCAGCACAGATACGCAGTATTTT
CDR3: CSGSGGRLSSTDTQYF

V: TRBV12-3/TRBV12-4
J: TRBJ1-6
length: 13
size: -
D: -
DNA: TGTGCCACCAGAAAGGGGGGGAATTCACCCCTCCACTTT
CDR3: CATRKGGNSPLHF